The TCR beta chain described here comes from a study of cytomegalovirus exposure and HLA in healthy donors. The PCR contained 60 Vbeta and 13 Jbeta primers. Data came from immunoSEQ multiplex PCR; TCRdb stores just in-frame clones and leaves some out. This listing includes roughly 120,000 clones. With V trimmed by 6 bases and J by 6 bases, 14 bases remained unmatched. Germline lookup yields CDR1 SGHRS and CDR2 YFSETQ. There are 15 residues in the CDR3. The TCR sequence derives from a middle-aged man in good health and CMV-seronegative. Sequencing used PBMCs. V gene TRBV5-1 combines with J gene TRBJ2-7; 8 bases are shared with TRBD2. In DNA, the CDR3 is TGCGCCAGCAAGGCCTTAGCGGGGTACCAATTCGAGCAGTACTTC. Translation: CASKALAGYQFEQYF. The full variable domain, with the rest looked up from reference TRBV5-1 and TRBJ2-7, is KAGVTQTPRYLIKTRGQQVTLSCSPISGHRSVSWYQQTPGQGLQFLFEYFSETQRNKGNFPGRFSGRQFSNSRSEMNVSTLELGDSALYLCASKALAGYQFEQYFGPGTRLTVT.